Listed here are 26 T cell receptor beta chains from one sample, sequenced in a study of CD8 T cells in ankylosing spondylitis. TCRdb called the 5' RACE reads again in MiXCR, with one record for every CDR3 protein. Of roughly 150,000 distinct CDR3 sequences detected, 8.5% to 10% appear once; the ten largest clones hold approximately 15%. The sequenced sample was blood, either unsorted or a sorted T cell fraction (not recorded which). These TCRs come from a female donor with ankylosing spondylitis or in good health (not recorded which).

At least ten counts were recorded for this clonotype. This chain links TRBV7-9 with TRBJ1-1; 7 bases fit TRBD1. The ends lost 5 bases at V and 3 bases at J; junction bases unmatched: 9. Germline CDR1 is SEHNR and CDR2 is FQNEAQ (reference sequence). The CDR3 extends over 15 amino acids. The CDR3 bases are TGTGCCAGCAGCCTACTCAGGGGGACGTACACTGAAGCTTTCTTT. Protein product: CASSLLRGTYTEAFF.

V is TRBV19 and J is TRBJ2-1; TRBD2 aligns across 16 bases. Germline values: CDR1 LNHDA, CDR2 SQIVND (reference sequence). The CDR3 length is 21 residues. Trimming took 0 bases from V and 2 from J; bases not matched to a gene: 10. The CDR3 region has the DNA TGTGCCAGTAGTATAGATCTTTGGGGACTAGCGGGAGGGTCGACCTACAATGAGCAGTTCTTC. It yields the protein CASSIDLWGLAGGSTYNEQFF. The whole variable domain, remainder taken from reference TRBV19 and TRBJ2-1, is DGGITQSPKYLFRKEGQNVTLSCEQNLNHDAMYWYRQDPGQGLRLIYYSQIVNDFQKGDIAEGYSVSREKKESFPLTVTSAQKNPTAFYLCASSIDLWGLAGGSTYNEQFFGPGTRLTVL.

Written as DNA, the CDR3 is TGCAGTGCTAGAGATTCGGGATTGGGGGGCGCTGAGCAGTTCTTC. Translation gives CSARDSGLGGAEQFF. This chain uses TRBV20-1 with TRBJ2-1; either TRBD1 or TRBD2 may fit D (6 bases each). The germline CDR1 and CDR2 sequences are DFQATT and SNEGSKA (reference sequence). The CDR3 loop spans 15 amino acids. V lost 0 bases and J lost 9, with 18 bases in between.

This clonotype was observed many times. The CDR3 loop reads CASSLVTDTQYF. CDR3 in DNA: TGTGCCAGCAGTTTAGTGACAGATACGCAGTATTTT. The V and J genes are TRBV12-3 or TRBV12-4 and TRBJ2-3; the D is unclear. V gave up 1 base and J gave up 3 bases, with 2 bases separating them. The CDR3 consists of 12 residues.

J is TRBJ1-1 and V is TRBV2; no firm D call. V dropped 8 bases and J dropped 0 bases, with 7 bases sitting between them. CDR3 size: 12 residues. The germline V gene encodes CDR1 SNHLY and CDR2 FYNNEI. CDR3 sequence: CASLQMNTEAFF. The CDR3 DNA follows: TGTGCCAGCCTACAGATGAACACTGAAGCTTTCTTT.

This clonotype has more than one count but fewer than ten. This chain uses TRBV2 with TRBJ2-1, with a weak D call TRBD2 (6 bases). The CDR3 spans 12 residues. CDR1 is SNHLY and CDR2 is FYNNEI in the germline V gene. The V end lost 5 bases, the J end lost 10 bases, and 12 bases lay between the germline ends. The CDR3 DNA sequence: TGTGCCAGCAGTCCGACTAGTATGGAGCAGTTCTTC. Encoded protein: CASSPTSMEQFF.

This clonotype appeared a few times. The rearrangement uses TRBV7-9 and TRBJ1-1; D is unclear. The CDR3 spans 16 residues. Per the germline V gene, CDR1 is SEHNR and CDR2 is FQNEAQ (reference sequence). Trimming removed 5 bases from V and 0 bases from J, with 16 bases in between. DNA for the CDR3: TGTGCCAGCAGCCTAGATCGACGGAACCTGAACACTGAAGCTTTCTTT. Translation: CASSLDRRNLNTEAFF. The variable domain in full, completed from reference TRBV7-9 and TRBJ1-1, reads DTGVSQNPRHKITKRGQNVTFRCDPISEHNRLYWYRQTLGQGPEFLTYFQNEAQLEKSRLLSDRFSAERPKGSFSTLEIQRTEQGDSAMYLCASSLDRRNLNTEAFFGQGTRLTVV.

The CDR3 here is CSARAPGRSSYNEQFF. CDR3 nucleotide sequence: TGCAGTGCTAGAGCCCCGGGGCGGAGCTCCTACAATGAGCAGTTCTTC. V and J are TRBV20-1 and TRBJ2-1; D assignment may be TRBD1 or TRBD2 (5 bases each). This CDR3 region has 16 residues. Germline V gene sequence: CDR1 DFQATT, CDR2 SNEGSKA (reference sequence). The germline V and J ends were trimmed by 1 base and 0 bases, with 13 bases remaining between them.

This clonotype was seen at least ten times. This chain joins TRBV7-9 and TRBJ2-7; TRBD2 matches at 8 bases. CDR1 and CDR2 (germline): SEHNR, FQNEAQ (reference sequence). CDR3 length equals 15 residues. The ends lost 3 bases at V and 5 bases at J; junction bases unmatched: 9. CDR3 DNA sequence: TGTGCCAGCAGCTTCTCGAGCGGGAGTGCCCACGAGCAGTACTTC. It translates to CASSFSSGSAHEQYF.

This sequence joins TRBV19 and TRBJ1-1; D uncertain. The CDR3 has 14 residues. Germline-derived CDR1 and CDR2 are LNHDA and SQIVND (reference sequence). The V end lost 4 bases, the J end lost 0 bases, and 9 bases lay between the germline ends. CDR3 protein: CASSTPGMNTEAFF. CDR3 bases: TGTGCCAGTAGTACTCCCGGGATGAACACTGAAGCTTTCTTT.

This clonotype has ten or more counts. The genes are TRBV6-2 or TRBV6-3 and TRBJ2-3, with D possibly TRBD2 on 5 matching bases. Germline V CDR1 and CDR2: MNHEY, SVGEGT. The CDR3 runs 17 residues. The V and J ends lost 2 bases and 0 bases respectively, with 15 bases between them. CDR3: CASSYGVSGSSTDTQYF. Here the CDR3 DNA reads TGTGCCAGCAGTTACGGGGTGAGCGGTTCTAGCACAGATACGCAGTATTTT.

This clonotype showed up many times. The chain carries TRBV6-2 or TRBV6-3 and TRBJ2-2, with 7 bases matching TRBD2. From germline, CDR1 is MNHEY and CDR2 SVGEGT. Germline trimming cut 10 bases from V and 4 bases from J; bases unmatched to any gene: 12. The CDR3 spans 15 residues. CDR3 region: CATSGLADSTGELFF. The DNA for the CDR3 is TGTGCCACCTCGGGGCTAGCGGACTCCACCGGGGAGCTGTTTTTT.

This clonotype was counted between two and nine times. The chain couples TRBV6-2 or TRBV6-3 to TRBJ2-7; D gene uncertain. V lost 2 bases, J lost 7 bases, and 9 bases lay in between. The CDR3 covers 12 residues. Germline values: CDR1 MNHEY, CDR2 SVGEGT. The CDR3 loop is CASSYGLREQYF. The CDR3 nucleotides are TGTGCCAGCAGTTACGGTCTTCGGGAGCAGTACTTC.

The chain employs TRBV5-1 and TRBJ2-3, with TRBD2 matching 11 bases. V was pared by 3 bases and J by 4 bases, with 4 bases of the junction left unmatched. The CDR3 consists of 15 residues. Germline V CDR1 and CDR2: SGHRS, YFSETQ. This CDR3 reads CASSSTSGISDTQYF. The CDR3 DNA follows: TGCGCCAGCAGCTCGACTAGCGGGATCTCAGATACGCAGTATTTT.

There are a few counts of this clonotype. This sequence joins TRBV12-3 or TRBV12-4 and TRBJ1-1, with 8 bases aligning to TRBD1. V was clipped by 8 bases and J by 6 bases; unmatched bases: 11. The CDR3 consists of 14 residues. As DNA, the CDR3 is TGTGCCAGCTGCATCCGGCCACAGGGGGCTGAAGCTTTCTTT. Translation: CASCIRPQGAEAFF.

There are a few counts of this clonotype. The chain links TRBV4-3 to TRBJ1-2, with D possibly matching TRBD1 (6 bases). V dropped 0 bases and J dropped 6 bases, with 14 bases sitting between them. This CDR3 spans 15 amino acids. From germline, CDR1 is LGHNA and CDR2 YSLEER. The CDR3 protein is CASSQDGSWGHGYTF. Written as DNA, the CDR3 is TGCGCCAGCAGCCAAGATGGCAGTTGGGGGCATGGCTACACCTTC.

This clonotype was counted once. V gene TRBV20-1 combines with J gene TRBJ2-6, with a possible D match to TRBD2 (7 bases). The CDR3 covers 17 residues. CDR1 and CDR2 (germline): DFQATT, SNEGSKA (reference sequence). Deletions cut 0 bases from V and 4 bases from J, with 16 bases between. The CDR3 coding sequence is TGCAGTGCTAGAGATCGGGGGCGGGGGCCAGGGGCCAACGTCCTGACTTTC. It codes for CSARDRGRGPGANVLTF.

Ten or more counts support this clonotype. The genes are TRBV12-3 or TRBV12-4 and TRBJ2-5; 7 bases agree with TRBD2. With 6 bases clipped from V and 4 bases from J, the junction kept 8 bases outside the gene matches. The CDR3 is 14 residues long. CDR3 nucleotide sequence: TGTGCCAGCAGAGATCTGACGGGAGGAGAGACCCAGTACTTC. Translated: CASRDLTGGETQYF.

V and J are TRBV20-1 and TRBJ2-5; TRBD2 matches at 8 bases. Trimming took 3 bases from V and 7 from J; bases not matched to a gene: 10. Germline V gives CDR1 DFQATT, CDR2 SNEGSKA (reference sequence). This CDR3 has 14 residues. CDR3 nucleotide sequence: TGCAGTGCTAGGGGGCGGGAGGATCATGGGACCCAGTACTTC. Protein: CSARGREDHGTQYF.

This clonotype has just a few counts. The genes are TRBV6-1 and TRBJ1-2; unclear D gene. This CDR3 has 13 residues. V gave up 2 bases and J gave up 2 bases, with 6 bases separating them. CDR1 and CDR2 from the germline V gene are MNHNS and SASEGT. The CDR3 loop reads CASSEYVNYGYTF. The CDR3 region has the DNA TGTGCCAGCAGTGAATATGTGAACTATGGCTACACCTTC.

V is TRBV20-1 and J is TRBJ1-2, with D uncertain. Germline lookup yields CDR1 DFQATT and CDR2 SNEGSKA (reference sequence). The V end lost 2 bases, the J end lost 6 bases, and 7 bases lay between the germline ends. This CDR3 has 11 residues. CDR3 DNA sequence: TGCAGTGCTAGACCCGTGGATGGCTACACCTTC. It codes for CSARPVDGYTF.

This chain connects TRBV20-1 to TRBJ2-1; unclear D gene. This CDR3 contains 13 residues. The germline V gene encodes CDR1 DFQATT and CDR2 SNEGSKA (reference sequence). CDR3 nucleotide sequence: TGCAGCGGTGTCGCCAGCTCCTACAATGAGCAGTTCTTC. Encoded protein: CSGVASSYNEQFF.

The gene calls are TRBV9 and TRBJ2-6; D is uncertain. V was clipped by 4 bases and J by 7 bases, with 15 bases between them. Germline CDR1 SGDLS, CDR2 YYNGEE. There are 15 residues in the CDR3. The CDR3 DNA follows: TGTGCCAGCAGCTTGACACCGAGTGATGCCAACGTCCTGACTTTC. The encoded protein is CASSLTPSDANVLTF.

This chain links TRBV7-9 with TRBJ2-5, with D hard to call. CDR3 length equals 13 residues. V was cut by 5 bases and J by 4 bases, with 11 bases left in between. Germline-derived CDR1 and CDR2 are SEHNR and FQNEAQ (reference sequence). CDR3 sequence (DNA): TGTGCCAGCAGCCCCACTACCGGAGAGACCCAGTACTTC. Translation: CASSPTTGETQYF.

Many counts were recorded for this clonotype. The J gene is TRBJ2-3, the V gene TRBV12-3 or TRBV12-4, with D perhaps TRBD1 (6 bases). The V gene lost 6 bases and the J gene lost 6 bases, with 10 bases spanning the gap. The CDR3 runs to 12 residues. Written as DNA, the CDR3 is TGTGCCAGCAGATCAGGGGCTGATACGCAGTATTTT. Residues: CASRSGADTQYF.

V is TRBV6-5 and J is TRBJ1-6; weak D call: TRBD1 (5 bases). Germline lookup yields CDR1 MNHEY and CDR2 SVGAGI. Trimming shortened V by 0 bases and J by 10 bases, and 16 bases separated the two germline ends. There are 16 residues in the CDR3. The CDR3: CASSYSGDLSVSPLHF. CDR3 nucleotides: TGTGCCAGCAGTTACTCTGGGGACTTAAGCGTCTCACCCCTCCACTTT.